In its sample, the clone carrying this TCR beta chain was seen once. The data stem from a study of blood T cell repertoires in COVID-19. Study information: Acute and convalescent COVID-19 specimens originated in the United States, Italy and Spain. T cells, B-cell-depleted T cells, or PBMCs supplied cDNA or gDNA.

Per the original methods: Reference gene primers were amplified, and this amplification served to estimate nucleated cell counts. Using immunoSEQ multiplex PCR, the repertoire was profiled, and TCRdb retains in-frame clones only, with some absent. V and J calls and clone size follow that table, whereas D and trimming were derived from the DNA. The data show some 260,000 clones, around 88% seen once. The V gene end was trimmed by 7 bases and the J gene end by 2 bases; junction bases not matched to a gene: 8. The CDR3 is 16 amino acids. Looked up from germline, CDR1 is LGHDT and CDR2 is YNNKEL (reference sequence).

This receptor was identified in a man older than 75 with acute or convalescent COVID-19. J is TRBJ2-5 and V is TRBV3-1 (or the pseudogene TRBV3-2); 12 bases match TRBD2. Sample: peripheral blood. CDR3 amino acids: CASIRRLAGAQETQYF. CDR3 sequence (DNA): TGTGCCAGCATCCGTCGACTAGCGGGGGCTCAAGAGACCCAGTACTTC.